The 24 T cell receptor beta chains in this list originate from one sample, sequenced in a study of early T cells in non-severe SARS-CoV-2 infection. TCRdb ran MiXCR on the 5' RACE reads and lists one entry per CDR3 protein. Here the sample spans approximately 62,000 distinct CDR3 sequences, approximately 12% being singletons. Sequenced sample: whole blood. The origin of the receptors is an adult who was a healthcare worker with PCR-confirmed SARS-CoV-2 infection or an uninfected control (not recorded which).

This clonotype has only a few counts. The chain carries TRBV5-5 and TRBJ1-4; 8 bases map to TRBD1. Germline-derived CDR1 and CDR2 are SGHKS and YYEKEE (reference sequence). The CDR3 loop spans 15 amino acids. Losses at the gene ends were 3 bases for V and 6 bases for J; bases not matched to a gene: 7. CDR3 in DNA: TGTGCCAGCAGCTCAGGACAGGGCAATTATGAAAAACTGTTTTTT. Amino acids: CASSSGQGNYEKLFF.

V and J are TRBV4-1 and TRBJ2-2; D possibly corresponds to TRBD1 (6 bases). Germline assignment: CDR1 MGHRA and CDR2 YSYEKL. This CDR3 is 15 amino acids long. With 1 base removed from V and 4 bases from J, the gap between germline ends came to 10 bases. CDR3 sequence: CASSQVTGSTGELFF. DNA of the CDR3: TGCGCCAGCAGCCAAGTCACAGGGAGCACCGGGGAGCTGTTTTTT.

A few counts support this clonotype. The chain is built from TRBV2 and TRBJ2-3, with TRBD2 identical over 8 bases. CDR1 is SNHLY and CDR2 is FYNNEI in the germline V gene. The CDR3 runs 14 residues. After removal of 7 bases from V and 0 bases from J, the junction contained 3 bases not matched to a gene. The CDR3 nucleotides read TGTGCCAGCAAAGCTAGCGGGAGCACAGATACGCAGTATTTT. It translates to CASKASGSTDTQYF.

The chain couples TRBV7-9 to TRBJ1-5; 7 nucleotides agree with TRBD1. With V trimmed by 4 bases and J by 9 bases, 3 bases remained unmatched. The CDR3 is 12 amino acids. CDR1 SEHNR and CDR2 FQNEAQ come from the germline V gene (reference sequence). As DNA, the CDR3 is TGTGCCAGCAGCTCGACAGGGATGCCCCAGCATTTT. It encodes CASSSTGMPQHF.

This clonotype has at least ten counts. The chain employs TRBV7-9 and TRBJ1-1, with D possibly TRBD1 on 6 matching bases. Germline V gene sequence: CDR1 SEHNR, CDR2 FQNEAQ (reference sequence). The CDR3 totals 14 residues. Trimming shortened V by 6 bases and J by 8 bases, and 19 bases separated the two germline ends. The CDR3 loop is CASSTRAGELEAFF. The CDR3 DNA reads as TGTGCCAGCAGTACGCGGGCAGGGGAGTTGGAAGCTTTCTTT.

Many counts were recorded for this clonotype. The J gene is TRBJ1-6, the V gene TRBV12-3 or TRBV12-4; D gene uncertain. Trimming cost V 6 bases and J 7 bases, with 7 bases left between them. The CDR3 has 12 residues. The CDR3 spells CASRVSNSPLHF. In DNA, the CDR3 is TGTGCCAGCAGGGTTTCAAATTCACCCCTCCACTTT.

CDR3 nucleotides: TGTGCCAGCAGCTTCGGGGGGTTGACTGAAGCTTTCTTT. This gives the protein CASSFGGLTEAFF. The chain is built from TRBV7-9 and TRBJ1-1, with D maybe TRBD1 (5 bases). The V end was cut by 3 bases, the J end by 5 bases, with 10 bases between. The CDR3 is made up of 13 amino acids. Germline V gives CDR1 SEHNR, CDR2 FQNEAQ (reference sequence).

On this clonotype itself: A junction end diverges from the germline sequence, so it may reflect a read error. The J gene is TRBJ1-2, the V gene TRBV29-1; 7 bases are shared with TRBD1. Germline loops: CDR1 SQVTM, CDR2 ANQGSEA. The CDR3 spans 12 residues. The CDR3 loop reads CSVEATGYDYTF. The CDR3 nucleotides are TGCAGCGTTGAAGCGACAGGGTATGACTACACCTTC. Full variable domain (outside the CDR3, taken from reference TRBV29-1 and TRBJ1-2): SAVISQKPSRDICQRGTSLTIQCQVDSQVTMMFWYRQQPGQSLTLIATANQGSEATYESGFVIDKFPISRPNLTFSTLTVSNMSPEDSSIYLCSVEATGYDYTFGSGTRLTVV.

This clonotype showed up many times. The chain carries TRBV5-6 and TRBJ2-2, with D possibly matching TRBD1 (6 bases). Germline CDR1 SGHDT, CDR2 YYEEEE. V was cut by 3 bases and J by 0 bases, with 12 bases left in between. CDR3 length equals 16 residues. In nucleotides, the CDR3 is TGTGCCAGCAGCTGGGGTTGGACAGCGAACACCGGGGAGCTGTTTTTT. It encodes CASSWGWTANTGELFF.

The V gene is TRBV5-1, the J gene TRBJ1-1; no clear D. CDR1 and CDR2 (germline): SGHRS, YFSETQ. Trimming took off 5 bases at V and 0 bases at J, with 17 bases between the two ends. This CDR3 is 16 amino acids long. The CDR3 region is CASSQDDEGLNTEAFF. The DNA for the CDR3 is TGCGCCAGCAGTCAGGACGACGAGGGCCTGAACACTGAAGCTTTCTTT. Full variable domain (rest looked up from reference TRBV5-1 and TRBJ1-1): KAGVTQTPRYLIKTRGQQVTLSCSPISGHRSVSWYQQTPGQGLQFLFEYFSETQRNKGNFPGRFSGRQFSNSRSEMNVSTLELGDSALYLCASSQDDEGLNTEAFFGQGTRLTVV.

This clonotype showed up many times. CDR3 loop: CASSLWGQGATNEKLFF. The CDR3 DNA follows: TGTGCCAGCAGCTTGTGGGGACAGGGTGCAACTAATGAAAAACTGTTTTTT. The chain links TRBV5-4 to TRBJ1-4; 9 nucleotides match TRBD1. V dropped 1 base and J dropped 0; count of bases not matched to a gene: 4. The CDR3 is 17 amino acids. CDR1 is SGHNT and CDR2 is YYREEE in the germline V gene (reference sequence).

This clonotype showed up just a few times. This chain joins TRBV10-3 and TRBJ1-1, with a weak D call TRBD1 (6 bases). V lost 11 bases and J 0 bases, leaving 13 bases between the germline ends. CDR3 length: 13 amino acids. CDR1 and CDR2 (germline): ENHRY, SYGVKD. The CDR3 DNA reads TGTGCCTCTAGGACAGACATGAACACTGAAGCTTTCTTT. Translation: CASRTDMNTEAFF.

The sample holds a few counts of this clonotype. This sequence joins TRBV20-1 and TRBJ2-7; D is undetermined. From germline, CDR1 is DFQATT and CDR2 SNEGSKA (reference sequence). V lost 5 bases to trimming and J lost 4 bases, with 6 bases between them. The length of the CDR3 is 10 residues. CDR3 in amino acids: CSAYKYEQYF. The CDR3 nucleotides read TGCAGTGCTTACAAATACGAGCAGTACTTC.

V gene TRBV7-3 combines with J gene TRBJ2-2; 10 bases agree with TRBD1. The ends lost 5 bases at V and 3 bases at J; junction bases unmatched: 9. Germline values: CDR1 SGHTA, CDR2 FQGTGA. This CDR3 has 17 residues. This chain's CDR3 is CASSLKRTGGDTGELFF. The CDR3 region has the DNA TGTGCCAGCAGCCTAAAGAGGACAGGGGGTGACACCGGGGAGCTGTTTTTT.

The chain uses TRBV9 and TRBJ2-1; weak D call: TRBD2 (5 bases). From germline, CDR1 is SGDLS and CDR2 YYNGEE. CDR3 length: 13 residues. With 0 bases removed from V and 4 bases from J, the gap between germline ends came to 5 bases. CDR3 nucleotides: TGTGCCAGCAGCGTAGGGGAGTACAATGAGCAGTTCTTC. As protein: CASSVGEYNEQFF.

V and J are TRBV9 and TRBJ1-5; 7 positions agree with TRBD1. There are 16 residues in the CDR3. Germline CDR1 SGDLS, CDR2 YYNGEE. After removal of 4 bases from V and 0 bases from J, the junction contained 7 bases not matched to a gene. Written as DNA, the CDR3 is TGTGCCAGCAGCATGGGACAGTCTGGTAGCAATCAGCCCCAGCATTTT. Amino acids: CASSMGQSGSNQPQHF.

This clonotype was observed many times. The gene calls are TRBV5-5 and TRBJ2-5, with TRBD1 identical over 7 bases. The CDR3 sequence is 15 residues long. J was trimmed by 2 bases and V by 2 bases; bases with no gene match: 6. CDR1 and CDR2 from the germline V gene are SGHKS and YYEKEE (reference sequence). For the CDR3, the DNA is TGTGCCAGCAGCTTCCGGGACAGCGTACAAGAGACCCAGTACTTC. Residues: CASSFRDSVQETQYF.

This clonotype was detected ten times or more. The chain couples TRBV20-1 to TRBJ1-4; perhaps TRBD1 as D (5 bases). The CDR3 is 14 amino acids. The germline V and J ends were trimmed by 1 base and 5 bases, with 11 bases remaining between them. Looked up from germline, CDR1 is DFQATT and CDR2 is SNEGSKA (reference sequence). Written as DNA, the CDR3 is TGCAGTGCTAGAGCGGGGACGGGGAATGAAAAACTGTTTTTT. Its protein is CSARAGTGNEKLFF.

This clonotype has more than one count but fewer than ten. This rearrangement joins TRBV30 to TRBJ2-3; TRBD2 matches 9 bases. Germline V gene data show CDR1 as GTSNPN and CDR2 as SVGIG (reference sequence). Losses at the gene ends were 2 bases for V and 1 base for J; bases not matched to a gene: 4. This CDR3 comprises 15 residues. The CDR3 here is CAWSTAGGGTDTQYF. The CDR3 coding sequence is TGTGCCTGGAGTACCGCGGGGGGGGGCACAGATACGCAGTATTTT.

This rearrangement joins TRBV20-1 to TRBJ2-7; maybe TRBD2 (6 bases). This CDR3 has 14 amino acids. Germline V gives CDR1 DFQATT, CDR2 SNEGSKA (reference sequence). The V end was cut by 1 base, the J end by 6 bases, with 16 bases between. The CDR3 spells CSARVETRLGEQYF. The CDR3 DNA sequence: TGCAGTGCTAGAGTGGAGACTAGATTGGGCGAGCAGTACTTC.

This clonotype was seen at least ten times. The rearrangement joins TRBV7-9 to TRBJ2-1; 9 bases align to TRBD2. V gave up 1 base and J gave up 5 bases; unmatched junction bases: 9. Germline lookup yields CDR1 SEHNR and CDR2 FQNEAQ (reference sequence). The CDR3 spans 17 residues. Here the CDR3 DNA reads TGTGCCAGCAGCTTAGGGTCTAGCGGGAAGGGCAACAATGAGCAGTTCTTC. Amino acid sequence: CASSLGSSGKGNNEQFF.

This chain links TRBV4-1 with TRBJ2-2; 7 bases align to TRBD2. The CDR3 is 17 amino acids. The trim removed 2 bases at V and 2 bases at J, leaving 8 bases unmatched. Germline V gives CDR1 MGHRA, CDR2 YSYEKL. CDR3 amino acids: CASSQNMGGRNTGELFF. DNA for the CDR3: TGCGCCAGCAGCCAAAATATGGGCGGGAGAAACACCGGGGAGCTGTTTTTT.

In its sample, this clonotype was seen many times. The rearrangement links TRBV2 to TRBJ2-3; 7 positions agree with TRBD2. The CDR3 has 13 amino acids. CDR1 SNHLY and CDR2 FYNNEI come from the germline V gene. Unmatched junction bases numbered 0, after V lost 3 bases and J lost 3 bases. The CDR3 DNA sequence: TGTGCCAGCAGTGAGGGGGGGACAGATACGCAGTATTTT. Its protein product is CASSEGGTDTQYF.

Details on this clonotype: An end of the junction does not agree with germline; a read error may underlie this. V usage is TRBV7-2 and J usage is TRBJ2-3, with 8 positions matching TRBD2. The germline CDR1 and CDR2 sequences are SGHTA and FQGNSA. This CDR3 region has 14 residues. The CDR3 coding sequence is TGTGCCAGCAGCTCTAGGACTAGCAGAGATACGCAGTATTTT. It specifies CASSSRTSRDTQYF.